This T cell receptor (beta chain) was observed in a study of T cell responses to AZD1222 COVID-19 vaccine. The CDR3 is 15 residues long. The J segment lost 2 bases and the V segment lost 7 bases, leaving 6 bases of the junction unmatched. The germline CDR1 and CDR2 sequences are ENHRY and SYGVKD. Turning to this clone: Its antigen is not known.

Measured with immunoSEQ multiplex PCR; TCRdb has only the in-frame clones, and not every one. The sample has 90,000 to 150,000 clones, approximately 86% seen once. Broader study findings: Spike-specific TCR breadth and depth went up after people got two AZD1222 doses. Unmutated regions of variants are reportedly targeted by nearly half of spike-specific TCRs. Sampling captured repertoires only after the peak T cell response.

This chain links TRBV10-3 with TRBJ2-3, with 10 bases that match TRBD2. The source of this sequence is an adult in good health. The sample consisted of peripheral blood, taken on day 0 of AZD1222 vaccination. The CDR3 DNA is TGTGCCATCAATTATAGCGGGGGGCCCACAGATACGCAGTATTTT. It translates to CAINYSGGPTDTQYF.